The T cell receptor beta chain under discussion was sequenced for a study of blood T cell repertoires in COVID-19. About the study: T cells, B-cell-depleted T cells, or PBMCs supplied cDNA or gDNA.

Trimming took 0 bases from V and 7 from J, leaving 7 bases between them. Germline CDR1 and CDR2: SGHDT and YYEEEE. CDR3 length equals 12 residues. Using immunoSEQ multiplex PCR, the repertoire was profiled, and TCRdb retains in-frame clones only, with some absent. The sample holds 160,000 or so clones; roughly four fifths are singletons and the top ten take 15% to 20%. The sequenced material came from peripheral blood. The receptor was isolated from a woman older than 75 with acute or convalescent COVID-19. The chain uses TRBV5-6 and TRBJ1-2; D is ambiguous. The CDR3 loop reads CASSLATGGYTF. The CDR3 DNA is TGTGCCAGCAGCTTGGCTACGGGTGGCTACACCTTC.